The 29 T cell receptor beta chains listed next were all sequenced from one sample in a study of blood T cell repertoires in COVID-19. The method was immunoSEQ multiplex PCR; TCRdb's version includes in-frame clones alone and lacks a portion of them. The sample shows about 220,000 clones, about four fifths of them seen only once. What was sequenced was peripheral blood. The receptor set was obtained from a woman aged 40 to 50 with active or convalescent COVID-19.

This chain uses TRBV19 with TRBJ2-1; 11 positions match TRBD2. Per germline, CDR1 LNHDA and CDR2 SQIVND (reference sequence). The CDR3 length is 15 residues. V lost 3 bases, J lost 16 bases, and 14 bases stayed unmatched. CDR3 coding DNA: TGTGCCAGTAGTATGAGTCGGCCCAGGACTAGCGGGTTTTTCTTC. Its translation is CASSMSRPRTSGFFF.

V gene TRBV24-1 combines with J gene TRBJ1-5; 9 bases are a match to TRBD1. Germline assignment: CDR1 KGHDR and CDR2 SFDVKD. Unmatched junction bases numbered 2, after V lost 7 bases and J lost 5 bases. The CDR3 has 13 residues. The CDR3 DNA is TGTGCCACCAGCCGGGACAGGGATCAGCCCCAGCATTTT. As protein: CATSRDRDQPQHF.

This rearrangement joins TRBV5-1 to TRBJ2-7, with D tentatively TRBD2 (6 bases). Trimming cost V 4 bases and J 2 bases, with 13 bases left between them. Germline CDR1 SGHRS, CDR2 YFSETQ. The CDR3 spans 14 residues. CDR3 loop: CASSEQEGPYEQYF. The CDR3 coding sequence is TGCGCCAGCAGCGAACAGGAGGGTCCCTACGAGCAGTACTTC.

The chain couples TRBV19 to TRBJ1-1; TRBD1 aligns across 9 bases. V lost 10 bases and J lost 4; bases outside the gene matches: 7. CDR1 is LNHDA, CDR2 SQIVND, per germline (reference sequence). The CDR3 runs 13 residues. CDR3 sequence (DNA): TGTGCCACTGGGGACAGGGAAGCCACTGAAGCTTTCTTT. This sequence encodes CATGDREATEAFF.

The chain combines TRBV12-3 or TRBV12-4 with TRBJ2-1, with TRBD2 as a possible D gene (6 bases). V was pared by 4 bases and J by 15 bases, with 16 bases between. The CDR3 is 12 residues long. CDR3 residues: CASSYGLPTLFF. For the CDR3, the DNA is TGTGCCAGCAGTTATGGACTACCAACCTTGTTCTTC.

V and J are TRBV4-2 and TRBJ1-2, with 9 bases aligning to TRBD1. Germline V lookup: CDR1 LGHNA, CDR2 YNFKEQ. Trimming removed 0 bases from V and 8 bases from J; junction bases left unmatched: 7. CDR3 length: 15 residues. The DNA for the CDR3 is TGTGCCAGCAGCCAAGATCAAGGGACAGGGACCGGCTACACCTTC. It is translated as CASSQDQGTGTGYTF.

The rearrangement uses TRBV5-1 and TRBJ1-2; D is unclear. Germline V gene lookup returns CDR1 SGHRS and CDR2 YFSETQ. This CDR3 has 15 amino acids. Trimming cost V 0 bases and J 4 bases, with 13 bases left between them. CDR3 sequence reads: CASSLDSQVGYGYTF. In nucleotides, the CDR3 is TGCGCCAGCAGCTTGGATTCCCAGGTGGGCTATGGCTACACCTTC. The whole variable domain, filled in from reference TRBV5-1 and TRBJ1-2, reads KAGVTQTPRYLIKTRGQQVTLSCSPISGHRSVSWYQQTPGQGLQFLFEYFSETQRNKGNFPGRFSGRQFSNSRSEMNVSTLELGDSALYLCASSLDSQVGYGYTFGSGTRLTVV.

The J gene is TRBJ1-1, the V gene TRBV25-1; 7 positions match TRBD1. Germline CDR1 is MGHDK and CDR2 is SYGVNS. The CDR3 loop spans 13 amino acids. J lost 6 bases, V lost 6 bases, and 7 bases had no gene match. As DNA, the CDR3 is TGTGCCAGCAGCACCATACAGGGGTCTGAAGCTTTCTTT. This sequence encodes CASSTIQGSEAFF.

V usage is TRBV6-5 and J usage is TRBJ2-2, with D tentatively TRBD1 (5 bases). Germline V gives CDR1 MNHEY, CDR2 SVGAGI. The CDR3 extends over 15 amino acids. V was pared by 8 bases and J by 3 bases, with 16 bases between. The CDR3 protein is CASRHGQGYTGELFF. The CDR3 bases are TGTGCCAGCCGCCACGGGCAGGGATACACCGGGGAGCTGTTTTTT.

The J gene is TRBJ1-1, the V gene TRBV29-1, with D possibly being TRBD1 (6 bases). CDR1 SQVTM and CDR2 ANQGSEA come from the germline V gene. This CDR3 is built from 13 residues. V was clipped by 4 bases and J by 3 bases, with 12 bases between them. CDR3 region: CSVAGAPDTEAFF. CDR3 bases: TGCAGCGTTGCAGGGGCTCCCGACACTGAAGCTTTCTTT.

This chain links TRBV21-1 with TRBJ2-7; the table assigns TRBD2, which was not confirmed against the DNA. TRBV21-1 corresponds to a pseudogene. The CDR3 loop spans 13 amino acids. CDR3 loop: CATVTAAPYEQYF. In DNA, the CDR3 is TGTGCCACCGTGACGGCGGCCCCCTACGAGCAGTACTTC.

The chain is built from TRBV28 and TRBJ1-1; 7 bases fit TRBD1. Looked up from germline, CDR1 is MDHEN and CDR2 is SYDVKM. The CDR3 has 13 amino acids. Trimming removed 6 bases from V and 4 bases from J; junction bases left unmatched: 5. DNA of the CDR3: TGTGCCAGCAGGATCGACAGGGCCACTGAAGCTTTCTTT. Residues: CASRIDRATEAFF.

The V and J genes are TRBV3-1 (or the pseudogene TRBV3-2) and TRBJ1-1; TRBD1 matches 7 bases. The CDR3 is 14 amino acids. J gave up 4 bases and V 4 bases, and 6 bases lay outside the gene matches. Germline CDR1 and CDR2: LGHDT and YNNKEL (reference sequence). CDR3 sequence reads: CASSLYRGTTEAFF. In DNA form, the CDR3 reads TGTGCCAGCAGCCTCTACAGGGGAACCACTGAAGCTTTCTTT.

The V gene is TRBV11-3, the J gene TRBJ2-1; TRBD2 matches 12 bases. J was trimmed by 8 bases and V by 5 bases; bases with no gene match: 10. The CDR3 is made up of 16 amino acids. The germline V gene encodes CDR1 SGHNT and CDR2 YENEEA. The CDR3 loop is CASSPRLAGVVHEQFF. The CDR3 coding sequence is TGTGCCAGCAGCCCGAGACTAGCGGGGGTCGTGCATGAGCAGTTCTTC.

This clone has only a few counts. This rearrangement joins TRBV25-1 to TRBJ1-2; D uncertain. The length of the CDR3 is 14 residues. Germline V CDR1 and CDR2: MGHDK, SYGVNS. V was cut by 4 bases and J by 3 bases, with 12 bases left in between. The CDR3 nucleotides read TGTGCCAGCAGTGCCCCTTACGGGGACTATGGCTACACCTTC. Translating gives CASSAPYGDYGYTF.

The chain is built from TRBV6-5 and TRBJ1-2, with TRBD1 matching 8 bases. Germline lookup yields CDR1 MNHEY and CDR2 SVGAGI. The trim removed 0 bases at V and 6 bases at J, leaving 3 bases unmatched. The CDR3 length is 14 residues. CDR3 nucleotide sequence: TGTGCCAGCAGTTACTCCAGGACAGGGCATGGCTACACCTTC. This translates into CASSYSRTGHGYTF.

J is TRBJ2-3 and V is TRBV5-1; the match to TRBD2 covers 10 bases. V lost 0 bases and J lost 2; bases outside the gene matches: 6. Germline V gives CDR1 SGHRS, CDR2 YFSETQ. This CDR3 contains 17 residues. The CDR3 region is CASSLGGLAGATDTQYF. CDR3 in DNA: TGCGCCAGCAGCTTGGGGGGGCTAGCGGGAGCCACAGATACGCAGTATTTT.

V is TRBV7-2 and J is TRBJ2-3; 13 nucleotides align to TRBD2. The CDR3 spans 16 residues. V lost 1 base and J lost 5; bases outside the gene matches: 3. Germline lookup yields CDR1 SGHTA and CDR2 FQGNSA. The CDR3 sequence: CASSLGLAGGGDTQYF. Here the CDR3 DNA reads TGTGCCAGCAGCTTAGGACTAGCGGGGGGAGGAGATACGCAGTATTTT.

This chain connects TRBV14 to TRBJ2-7, with TRBD2 matching over 9 bases. There are 16 residues in the CDR3. The ends lost 4 bases at V and 3 bases at J; junction bases unmatched: 10. Per the germline V gene, CDR1 is SGHDN and CDR2 is FVKESK. The CDR3 DNA is TGTGCCAGCAGCCTCGCCGGGGCGGGAGGGCTCTACGAGCAGTACTTC. Translation gives CASSLAGAGGLYEQYF.

The gene calls are TRBV7-3 and TRBJ2-1; 12 bases match TRBD2. Germline lookup yields CDR1 SGHTA and CDR2 FQGTGA. Germline trimming cut 5 bases from V and 7 bases from J; bases unmatched to any gene: 6. The CDR3 has 15 residues. The CDR3 here is CASSLTSGSVNEQFF. CDR3 bases: TGTGCCAGCAGCCTGACTAGCGGGAGTGTGAATGAGCAGTTCTTC.

This chain links TRBV19 with TRBJ1-1, with a weak D call TRBD1 (5 bases). Trimming removed 3 bases at V and 1 base at J, with 12 bases between. The CDR3 runs to 15 residues. Germline V gives CDR1 LNHDA, CDR2 SQIVND (reference sequence). CDR3 amino acids: CASSIRGSGNTEAFF. CDR3 bases: TGTGCCAGTAGTATTCGGGGGTCAGGGAACACTGAAGCTTTCTTT.

This clone was observed a handful of times. The CDR3 protein is CASPGTGGDTQYF. For the CDR3, the DNA is TGTGCCAGCCCTGGGACAGGGGGAGATACGCAGTATTTT. J is TRBJ2-3 and V is TRBV2; 11 bases match TRBD1. V was pared by 8 bases and J by 5 bases, with 3 bases of the junction left unmatched. The CDR3 runs 13 residues. Germline V gene sequence: CDR1 SNHLY, CDR2 FYNNEI.

The chain couples TRBV27 to TRBJ2-1, with 7 nucleotides matching TRBD2. The V and J ends lost 2 bases and 6 bases, in that order; junction bases with no gene match: 13. CDR1 is MNHEY and CDR2 is SMNVEV in the germline V gene (reference sequence). CDR3 length: 17 residues. CDR3 residues: CASSLSPAGRFPNEQFF. The DNA for the CDR3 is TGTGCCAGCAGTTTAAGTCCAGCGGGAAGGTTTCCCAATGAGCAGTTCTTC.

The count of this clone is one. The chain links TRBV24-1 to TRBJ2-6; 13 positions match TRBD2. In germline, CDR1 is KGHDR, CDR2 SFDVKD. The CDR3 has 20 residues. Trimming at V came to 4 bases and at J to 2 bases, leaving 10 bases not matched to a gene. CDR3 DNA: TGTGCCACCAGTGACCTAGGGACTAGCGGGGCTCCGCCTGGGGCCAACGTCCTGACTTTC. This gives the protein CATSDLGTSGAPPGANVLTF.

J is TRBJ2-6 and V is TRBV7-2; 8 bases are shared with TRBD2. The CDR3 sequence is 18 residues long. The J segment lost 0 bases and the V segment lost 7 bases, leaving 11 bases of the junction unmatched. Germline CDR1 reads SGHTA; CDR2 reads FQGNSA. The CDR3 DNA reads as TGTGCCAGCACCCCCACGGTGCGGGGGGTCTCTGGGGCCAACGTCCTGACTTTC. This translates into CASTPTVRGVSGANVLTF.

The V and J genes are TRBV21-1 and TRBJ1-5; the table's D call TRBD1 went unverified against the DNA. TRBV21-1 is recorded as a pseudogene. The CDR3 has 17 amino acids. DNA of the CDR3: TGTGCCAGCAGCAAAGAGCACAGGGGGCGCAGCAATCAGCCCCAGCATTTT. It yields the protein CASSKEHRGRSNQPQHF.

The chain couples TRBV28 to TRBJ1-4; D uncertain. This CDR3 comprises 14 residues. Trimming stripped 1 base from V and 6 bases from J, with 9 bases between. Per germline, CDR1 MDHEN and CDR2 SYDVKM. CDR3 protein: CASSLLSIDEKLFF. CDR3 nucleotide sequence: TGTGCCAGCAGTTTATTGTCCATTGATGAAAAACTGTTTTTT.

This chain connects TRBV7-6 to TRBJ2-2, with 9 bases that match TRBD2. Germline CDR1 reads SGHVS; CDR2 reads FNYEAQ. The junction had 11 bases not matched to a gene; V was cut back by 5 bases and J by 4 bases. The CDR3 has 17 amino acids. CDR3 DNA sequence: TGTGCCAGCAGCGCCACAGGACTAGCGAGAGGCACCGGGGAGCTGTTTTTT. This translates into CASSATGLARGTGELFF. Based on the CDR3 plus reference TRBV7-6 and TRBJ2-2, the full variable domain is GAGVSQSPRYKVTKRGQDVALRCDPISGHVSLYWYRQALGQGPEFLTYFNYEAQQDKSGLPNDRFSAERPEGSISTLTIQRTEQRDSAMYRCASSATGLARGTGELFFGEGSRLTVL.

J is TRBJ2-5 and V is TRBV10-3; 9 positions agree with TRBD1. The CDR3 is 13 residues long. The trim removed 10 bases at V and 2 bases at J, leaving 5 bases unmatched. Per germline, CDR1 ENHRY and CDR2 SYGVKD. The CDR3 nucleotides are TGTGCCACTAAGGACAGGGGACAAGAGACCCAGTACTTC. This gives the protein CATKDRGQETQYF.